The clone carrying this TCR beta chain turned up a few times. This record belongs to a study of early T cells in non-severe SARS-CoV-2 infection. Study summary: Whole-blood bulk RNA, unsorted, was sequenced, and chains were unpaired.

The protocol attached unique molecular identifiers to individual cDNA molecules. Using its own MiXCR run on the 5' RACE reads, TCRdb lists one record per CDR3 protein. The profile shows approximately 69,000 distinct CDR3 sequences, 11% of them singletons. CDR3 size: 14 residues. Trimming took off 7 bases at V and 3 bases at J, with 13 bases between the two ends. CDR1 is MNHNS, CDR2 SASEGT, per germline. The chain uses TRBV6-1 and TRBJ2-4; D is ambiguous. The sequencing used whole blood, collected at baseline. This clonotype was sampled from an adult who was a healthcare worker with PCR-confirmed SARS-CoV-2 infection or an uninfected control (not recorded which). The chain's CDR3 is CASTSPRSKNIQYF. The CDR3 DNA reads TGTGCCAGCACGTCTCCACGGAGCAAAAACATTCAGTACTTC.